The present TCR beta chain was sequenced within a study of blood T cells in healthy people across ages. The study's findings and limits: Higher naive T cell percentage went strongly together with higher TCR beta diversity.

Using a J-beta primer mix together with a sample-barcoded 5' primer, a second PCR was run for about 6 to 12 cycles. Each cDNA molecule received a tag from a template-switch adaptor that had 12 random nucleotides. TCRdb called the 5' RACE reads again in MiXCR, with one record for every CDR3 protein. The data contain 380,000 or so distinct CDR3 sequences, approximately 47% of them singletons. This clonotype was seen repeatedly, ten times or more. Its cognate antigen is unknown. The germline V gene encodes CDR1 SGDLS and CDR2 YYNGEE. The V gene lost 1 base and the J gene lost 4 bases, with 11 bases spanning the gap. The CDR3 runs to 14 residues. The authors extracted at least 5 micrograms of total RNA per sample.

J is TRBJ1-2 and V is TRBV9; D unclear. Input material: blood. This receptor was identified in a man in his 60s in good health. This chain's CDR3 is CASSVTRAGYGYTF. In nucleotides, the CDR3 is TGTGCCAGCAGCGTAACCCGGGCTGGCTATGGCTACACCTTC. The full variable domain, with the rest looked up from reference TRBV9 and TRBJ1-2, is DSGVTQTPKHLITATGQRVTLRCSPRSGDLSVYWYQQSLDQGLQFLIQYYNGEERAKGNILERFSAQQFPDLHSELNLSSLELGDSALYFCASSVTRAGYGYTFGSGTRLTVV.